This TCR beta chain was retrieved from a study of early T cells in non-severe SARS-CoV-2 infection. Turning to the study itself: Sequencing used unsorted whole-blood bulk RNA, so chains lack pairing.

Each single cDNA molecule received a unique molecular identifier. MiXCR was run by TCRdb on the 5' RACE reads, yielding one entry per CDR3 protein. In the table there are fewer than 100,000 distinct CDR3 sequences, 5.5% to 7.5% of which are singletons. Germline assignment: CDR1 SGHKS and CDR2 YYEKEE (reference sequence). The CDR3 length is 15 residues. Trimming left V 0 bases short and J 2 bases short, with 9 bases between. J is TRBJ1-5 and V is TRBV5-5; D remains unclear. The specimen was whole blood. The receptor's source is an adult who was a healthcare worker with PCR-confirmed SARS-CoV-2 infection or an uninfected control (not recorded which). The CDR3 spells CASSLVYSGNQPQHF. CDR3 sequence (DNA): TGTGCCAGCAGCTTGGTTTACAGCGGCAATCAGCCCCAGCATTTT.